This note documents a single T cell receptor (beta chain) sequence. Its antigen is undetermined. The sample belongs to a study of blood T cells in healthy people across ages. The use of a sample-barcoded 5' primer and a J-beta primer mix characterized a second PCR of about 7 to 12 cycles. TCRdb fed the 5' RACE reads into MiXCR, producing one record per CDR3 protein. The repertoire holds hundreds of thousands of distinct CDR3 sequences, with around 54% as singletons. Every sample gave at least 5 micrograms of total RNA when it was extracted. Trimming cost V 4 bases and J 1 base; bases outside gene matches: 4. This CDR3 region has 15 residues. In germline, CDR1 is KGHDR, CDR2 SFDVKD. The study's findings and limits: Leaving the PBMCs unsorted stopped any conclusive comparison of naive versus antigen-experienced cells. Fewer expanded clones and more diversity marked long-lived versus aged donors. Diversity estimated from one million T cells was considered an underestimate.

This chain uses TRBV24-1 with TRBJ2-3; 7 bases align to TRBD2. The clonotype originates from a man aged 55 to 70 in good health. Material: blood. DNA of the CDR3: TGTGCCACCAGTGACCAGCGGGGCGGCACAGATACGCAGTATTTT. This gives the protein CATSDQRGGTDTQYF.